What follows are 10 T cell receptor beta chains derived from one specimen sequenced in a study of CD8 T cells in Susac syndrome. The RNA, about 0.5 to 1 ug, was put through reverse transcription using random hexamers. Via MiXCR, TCRdb re-called the immunoSEQ multiplex PCR reads, giving one row per CDR3 protein. The sample includes roughly 300,000 distinct CDR3 sequences, about 85% of them seen just once. Sequences were obtained from CD8+ T cells from PBMCs. Source of these receptors: a human donor with multiple sclerosis.

The CDR3 is CAWDQTGATEAFF. CDR3 nucleotide sequence: TGTGCCTGGGATCAGACAGGGGCCACTGAAGCTTTCTTT. The chain couples TRBV30 to TRBJ1-1, with 8 positions matching TRBD1. Trimming removed 5 bases from V and 4 bases from J; junction bases left unmatched: 6. CDR3 length equals 13 residues. Germline V gene data show CDR1 as GTSNPN and CDR2 as SVGIG (reference sequence).

The chain combines TRBV25-1 with TRBJ2-1, with 7 bases lining up with TRBD2. The CDR3 covers 15 residues. V lost 4 bases, J lost 7 bases, and 10 bases stayed unmatched. Germline-derived CDR1 and CDR2 are MGHDK and SYGVNS. Here the CDR3 DNA reads TGTGCCAGCAGTGGGAATAGCGGGTTCCGAAATGAGCAGTTCTTC. Encoded protein: CASSGNSGFRNEQFF.

The chain joins TRBV9 to TRBJ1-3; D perhaps matches TRBD1 (5 bases). Trimming took 3 bases from V and 4 from J, leaving 20 bases between them. The CDR3 is made up of 17 amino acids. Looked up from germline, CDR1 is SGDLS and CDR2 is YYNGEE. Here the CDR3 DNA reads TGTGCCAGCAGCGCCCACTTCGTAGGGGTGGAAGGAAACACCATATATTTT. This encodes CASSAHFVGVEGNTIYF.

The chain is built from TRBV14 and TRBJ1-5; the D is unclear. Germline V gene sequence: CDR1 SGHDN, CDR2 FVKESK. V was cut by 1 base and J by 6 bases, with 4 bases left in between. CDR3 length: 12 amino acids. CDR3 sequence reads: CASSQGSQPQHF. The CDR3 DNA follows: TGTGCCAGCAGCCAAGGCTCTCAGCCCCAGCATTTT.

This sequence joins TRBV27 and TRBJ2-3; unclear D gene. Trimming removed 6 bases at V and 0 bases at J, with 10 bases between. This CDR3 region has 14 residues. Germline CDR1 MNHEY, CDR2 SMNVEV (reference sequence). CDR3 in DNA: TGTGCCAGCAGCTGGGGTGCTAGCACAGATACGCAGTATTTT. Residues: CASSWGASTDTQYF.

This clonotype was found once. This sequence joins TRBV4-1 and TRBJ1-2; D remains ambiguous. The CDR3 is 15 residues long. Germline V gene lookup returns CDR1 MGHRA and CDR2 YSYEKL. V lost 1 base and J 5 bases, leaving 14 bases between the germline ends. Written as DNA, the CDR3 is TGCGCCAGCAGCCAAGTTGTAGGCCAGACGTATGGCTACACCTTC. Residues: CASSQVVGQTYGYTF.

The rearrangement links TRBV19 to TRBJ1-1, with D unclear. The CDR3 runs to 13 residues. Germline V gene lookup returns CDR1 LNHDA and CDR2 SQIVND (reference sequence). Deletions cut 6 bases from V and 7 bases from J, with 15 bases between. For the CDR3, the DNA is TGTGCCAGTAGCCCCGGGTTAGCGGGTGAAGCTTTCTTT. This translates into CASSPGLAGEAFF.

The V gene is TRBV24-1, the J gene TRBJ2-7; 7 positions agree with TRBD1. V gave up 0 bases and J gave up 5 bases; unmatched junction bases: 0. This CDR3 has 13 amino acids. Germline V gene lookup returns CDR1 KGHDR and CDR2 SFDVKD. The CDR3 reads CATSDLTGDEQYF. The CDR3 coding sequence is TGTGCCACCAGTGATTTGACAGGGGACGAGCAGTACTTC.

The chain uses TRBV12-3 or TRBV12-4 and TRBJ2-1; D uncertain. CDR3 length: 11 residues. V shed 6 bases and J shed 9 bases, with 9 bases lying between them. DNA for the CDR3: TGTGCCAGCAGCCCAGCGATTGAGCAGTTCTTC. Translated: CASSPAIEQFF.

This clonotype was counted once. This chain uses TRBV7-9 with TRBJ1-4; tentative D call: TRBD1 (5 bases). With 5 bases removed from V and 3 bases from J, the gap between germline ends came to 13 bases. The CDR3 is 15 residues long. Germline CDR1 SEHNR, CDR2 FQNEAQ (reference sequence). The CDR3 sequence: CASSPPTASNEKLFF. In nucleotides, the CDR3 is TGTGCCAGCAGCCCACCGACAGCTTCTAATGAAAAACTGTTTTTT.